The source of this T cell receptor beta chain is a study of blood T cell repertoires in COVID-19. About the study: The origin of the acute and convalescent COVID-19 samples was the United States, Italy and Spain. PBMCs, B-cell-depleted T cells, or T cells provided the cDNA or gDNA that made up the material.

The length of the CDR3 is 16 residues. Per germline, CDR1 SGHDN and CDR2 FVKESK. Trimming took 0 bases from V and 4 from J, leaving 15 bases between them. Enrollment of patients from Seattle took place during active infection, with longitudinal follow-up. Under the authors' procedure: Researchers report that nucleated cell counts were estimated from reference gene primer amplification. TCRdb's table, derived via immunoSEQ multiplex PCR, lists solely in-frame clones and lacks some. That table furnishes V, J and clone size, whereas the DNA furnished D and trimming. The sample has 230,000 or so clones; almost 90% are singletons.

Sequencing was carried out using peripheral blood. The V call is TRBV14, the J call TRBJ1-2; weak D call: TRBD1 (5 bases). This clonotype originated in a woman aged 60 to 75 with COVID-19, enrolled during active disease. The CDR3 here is CASSQEVGLTGYGYTF. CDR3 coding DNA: TGTGCCAGCAGCCAAGAGGTGGGACTCACAGGCTATGGCTACACCTTC. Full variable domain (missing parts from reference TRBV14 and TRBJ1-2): EAGVTQFPSHSVIEKGQTVTLRCDPISGHDNLYWYRRVMGKEIKFLLHFVKESKQDESGMPNNRFLAERTGGTYSTLKVQPAELEDSGVYFCASSQEVGLTGYGYTFGSGTRLTVV.